Below are 24 T cell receptor beta chains sequenced from a single sample in a study of blood T cell repertoires in COVID-19. Sequenced by immunoSEQ multiplex PCR; TCRdb stores in-frame clones only, minus some. The sample yields a few hundred thousand clones, around 88% seen once. The specimen was PBMCs or T cells enriched from blood (not recorded which). These receptors were collected from a woman aged 50 to 65 with acute COVID-19.

V and J are TRBV10-3 and TRBJ1-2; a weak D match, TRBD1 (5 bases). The CDR3 extends over 14 amino acids. CDR1 and CDR2 (germline): ENHRY, SYGVKD. Trimming cost V 3 bases and J 2 bases, with 10 bases left between them. The CDR3 protein is CAISEPGVNYGYTF. The DNA of the CDR3 is TGTGCCATCAGTGAACCGGGGGTCAACTATGGCTACACCTTC.

The chain employs TRBV18 and TRBJ2-5; no firm D call. V lost 3 bases to trimming and J lost 5 bases, with 10 bases between them. CDR3 length: 13 residues. Germline CDR1 KGHSH, CDR2 LQKENI. The CDR3 reads CASSPYGTETQYF. The CDR3 nucleotides read TGTGCCAGCTCACCCTACGGTACGGAGACCCAGTACTTC.

The chain joins TRBV30 to TRBJ1-1; the D gene is possibly TRBD1 (6 bases). This CDR3 has 16 residues. Germline values: CDR1 GTSNPN, CDR2 SVGIG (reference sequence). The V gene lost 0 bases and the J gene lost 1 base, with 15 bases spanning the gap. CDR3: CAWSVIHATGNTEAFF. CDR3 DNA sequence: TGTGCCTGGAGTGTGATTCACGCGACAGGGAACACTGAAGCTTTCTTT.

V usage is TRBV4-1 and J usage is TRBJ1-2; D possibly corresponds to TRBD1 (6 bases). With 0 bases removed from V and 3 bases from J, the gap between germline ends came to 17 bases. This CDR3 has 17 amino acids. The germline V gene encodes CDR1 MGHRA and CDR2 YSYEKL. CDR3 in DNA: TGCGCCAGCAGCCAAGAAGTGGCTGGGACAACCTACTATGGCTACACCTTC. Amino acid sequence: CASSQEVAGTTYYGYTF.

The chain recombines TRBV5-1 with TRBJ1-1; D possibly corresponds to TRBD1 (6 bases). This CDR3 contains 14 residues. V lost 0 bases and J lost 4, with 10 bases in between. CDR1 SGHRS and CDR2 YFSETQ come from the germline V gene. CDR3 sequence: CASSLAPRGTEAFF. In DNA, the CDR3 is TGCGCCAGCAGCTTGGCCCCCAGGGGCACTGAAGCTTTCTTT.

The rearrangement uses TRBV29-1 and TRBJ1-2; D may be TRBD1 (5 bases). This CDR3 comprises 15 residues. With 2 bases removed from V and 8 bases from J, the gap between germline ends came to 21 bases. Germline V gives CDR1 SQVTM, CDR2 ANQGSEA. The CDR3 sequence: CSVEQDRAGLLGYTF. The CDR3 DNA is TGCAGCGTTGAACAGGACCGGGCGGGGCTGCTAGGCTACACCTTC.

CDR3 coding DNA: TGCGCCAGCAGCCCTAGACCGGGAGGCACCGGGGAGCTGTTTTTT. Its translation is CASSPRPGGTGELFF. V and J are TRBV5-1 and TRBJ2-2; 7 bases align to TRBD2. Looked up from germline, CDR1 is SGHRS and CDR2 is YFSETQ. CDR3 length: 15 residues. The V segment lost 4 bases and the J segment 4 bases; nucleotides outside the gene matches: 7.

The chain links TRBV19 to TRBJ2-2, with D maybe TRBD1 (5 bases). This CDR3 has 16 amino acids. Trimming cost V 4 bases and J 3 bases, with 15 bases left between them. From germline, CDR1 is LNHDA and CDR2 SQIVND (reference sequence). Here the CDR3 reads CASSKWGVKDTGELFF. The CDR3, as DNA: TGTGCCAGTAGTAAATGGGGCGTGAAGGACACCGGGGAGCTGTTTTTT.

This chain joins TRBV7-9 and TRBJ2-1; 9 nucleotides match TRBD2. Germline V CDR1 and CDR2: SEHNR, FQNEAQ (reference sequence). The CDR3 loop spans 13 amino acids. V was pared by 6 bases and J by 7 bases, with 4 bases of the junction left unmatched. For the CDR3, the DNA is TGTGCCAGCAGTCGGGGACTAGCAAATGAGCAGTTCTTC. Amino acids: CASSRGLANEQFF.

This clone showed up just a few times. The chain combines TRBV5-4 with TRBJ1-4, with D perhaps TRBD1 (5 bases). Germline values: CDR1 SGHNT, CDR2 YYREEE (reference sequence). V lost 5 bases and J 8 bases, leaving 13 bases between the germline ends. CDR3 length equals 13 residues. DNA of the CDR3: TGTGCCAGCAGGCGGGGGGTGGAGGAAAAACTGTTTTTT. Translated, it gives CASRRGVEEKLFF.

The rearrangement uses TRBV5-1 and TRBJ2-7, with 8 bases fitting TRBD2. V lost 2 bases and J lost 11; bases outside the gene matches: 3. The CDR3 consists of 11 residues. CDR1 is SGHRS, CDR2 YFSETQ, per germline. The CDR3 spells CASSFGTREYF. In DNA, the CDR3 is TGCGCCAGCAGCTTCGGGACTAGGGAGTACTTC. Full variable domain (outside the CDR3, taken from reference TRBV5-1 and TRBJ2-7): KAGVTQTPRYLIKTRGQQVTLSCSPISGHRSVSWYQQTPGQGLQFLFEYFSETQRNKGNFPGRFSGRQFSNSRSEMNVSTLELGDSALYLCASSFGTREYFGPGTRLTVT.

This chain links TRBV28 with TRBJ1-2, with D possibly being TRBD1 (5 bases). The ends were cut back, 4 bases at V and 5 bases at J, with 17 bases in the middle. The germline V gene encodes CDR1 MDHEN and CDR2 SYDVKM. The CDR3 totals 15 residues. The CDR3 coding sequence is TGTGCCAGCAGTTCCCCAAGCGGGGGAGGATATGGCTACACCTTC. Translating gives CASSSPSGGGYGYTF.

This sequence joins TRBV5-1 and TRBJ2-6; maybe TRBD1 (6 bases). Germline V gene data show CDR1 as SGHRS and CDR2 as YFSETQ. V shed 4 bases and J shed 0 bases, with 17 bases lying between them. The CDR3 runs 18 residues. The CDR3 sequence is CASSRGSGAVSGANVLTF. The CDR3 DNA reads TGCGCCAGCAGCCGCGGATCAGGGGCCGTCTCTGGGGCCAACGTCCTGACTTTC.

The chain joins TRBV27 to TRBJ2-6; D is undetermined. The V end lost 0 bases, the J end lost 0 bases, and 6 bases lay between the germline ends. Germline V lookup: CDR1 MNHEY, CDR2 SMNVEV (reference sequence). The CDR3 contains 16 residues. CDR3 DNA: TGTGCCAGCAGTTTATCCCAGGTCTCTGGGGCCAACGTCCTGACTTTC. This translates into CASSLSQVSGANVLTF. Full variable domain (missing parts from reference TRBV27 and TRBJ2-6): EAQVTQNPRYLITVTGKKLTVTCSQNMNHEYMSWYRQDPGLGLRQIYYSMNVEVTDKGDVPEGYKVSRKEKRNFPLILESPSPNQTSLYFCASSLSQVSGANVLTFGAGSRLTVL.

The rearrangement joins TRBV20-1 to TRBJ2-4; no reliable D call. There are 10 residues in the CDR3. The germline V gene has CDR1 DFQATT and CDR2 SNEGSKA (reference sequence). The V end was cut by 6 bases, the J end by 8 bases, with 8 bases between. This CDR3 reads CSAIRDIQYF. The CDR3, as DNA: TGCAGTGCCATTCGGGACATTCAGTACTTC.

V usage is TRBV5-4 and J usage is TRBJ2-7, with D possibly matching TRBD1 (6 bases). The CDR3 is 15 amino acids. V lost 4 bases and J lost 2, with 16 bases in between. From germline, CDR1 is SGHNT and CDR2 YYREEE (reference sequence). Here the CDR3 DNA reads TGTGCCAGCAGCCTAGCCGGACAGCTAACCTACGAGCAGTACTTC. This encodes CASSLAGQLTYEQYF.

The chain employs TRBV27 and TRBJ2-1; maybe TRBD1 (5 bases). This CDR3 is 14 amino acids long. V was cut by 7 bases and J by 4 bases, with 14 bases left in between. Germline V gene lookup returns CDR1 MNHEY and CDR2 SMNVEV (reference sequence). The CDR3 nucleotides are TGTGCCAGCATCTCCGTAGACAGATACAATGAGCAGTTCTTC. The encoded protein is CASISVDRYNEQFF.

This sequence joins TRBV11-3 and TRBJ2-2; 8 nucleotides match TRBD2. Germline V gives CDR1 SGHNT, CDR2 YENEEA. V shed 7 bases, J shed 3 bases, and the junction held 7 bases outside the gene matches. The CDR3 runs 15 residues. The CDR3 sequence: CASNRAGEDTGELFF. The CDR3 DNA reads as TGTGCCAGCAACCGAGCGGGAGAGGACACCGGGGAGCTGTTTTTT.

CDR3 loop: CASSRRSGRGETQYF. CDR3 coding DNA: TGTGCCAGCAGCCGCCGGTCAGGAAGGGGGGAGACCCAGTACTTC. The V call is TRBV11-3, the J call TRBJ2-5; perhaps TRBD1 as D (6 bases). The CDR3 sequence is 15 residues long. The ends were cut back, 5 bases at V and 5 bases at J, with 18 bases in the middle. Germline V gives CDR1 SGHNT, CDR2 YENEEA.

In DNA form, the CDR3 reads TGTGCCAGCAGCTTAGGGACAAACCTTTACAGGGCCAACGTCCTGACTTTC. This encodes CASSLGTNLYRANVLTF. V and J are TRBV5-8 and TRBJ2-6; tentatively, D is TRBD1 (6 bases). The CDR3 is made up of 17 amino acids. V lost 2 bases and J lost 5, with 17 bases in between. The V gene's germline CDR1 is SGHTS and CDR2 YDEGEE.

This chain links TRBV30 with TRBJ1-3; weak D call: TRBD1 (5 bases). The ends were cut back, 1 base at V and 4 bases at J, with 5 bases in the middle. The CDR3 sequence is 12 residues long. CDR1 GTSNPN and CDR2 SVGIG come from the germline V gene (reference sequence). Here the CDR3 reads CAWSAGGNTIYF. The CDR3 DNA follows: TGTGCCTGGAGTGCAGGGGGAAACACCATATATTTT.

This clone has a single count. This chain joins TRBV3-1 (or the pseudogene TRBV3-2) and TRBJ2-1; 14 nucleotides align to TRBD2. V shed 4 bases and J 8 bases; nucleotides not matched to a gene: 4. The germline V gene has CDR1 LGHDT and CDR2 YNNKEL (reference sequence). The CDR3 runs 15 residues. The CDR3 spells CASSPTSGRAHEQFF. DNA of the CDR3: TGTGCCAGCAGCCCGACTAGCGGGAGGGCCCATGAGCAGTTCTTC.

The V and J genes are TRBV28 and TRBJ2-1, with 16 bases identical to TRBD2. This CDR3 is 18 amino acids long. CDR1 and CDR2 (germline): MDHEN, SYDVKM. V was clipped by 6 bases and J by 7 bases; unmatched bases: 12. CDR3 nucleotides: TGTGCCAGCAGCCCCACCGGGACTAGCGGGAGGGCCGGGAATGAGCAGTTCTTC. Amino acid sequence: CASSPTGTSGRAGNEQFF.

CDR3 residues: CASSFRLGANYGYTF. CDR3 in DNA: TGTGCCAGCAGTTTTCGTTTAGGGGCAAACTATGGCTACACCTTC. V gene TRBV27 combines with J gene TRBJ1-2; a possible D gene is TRBD1 (5 bases). With 3 bases removed from V and 2 bases from J, the gap between germline ends came to 13 bases. Germline CDR1 and CDR2: MNHEY and SMNVEV (reference sequence). The CDR3 has 15 amino acids.